The 21 T cell receptor beta chains in this list originate from one sample, sequenced in a study of identical twins. TCRdb re-called the 5' RACE reads with MiXCR, one entry per CDR3 protein. The sample records around 450,000 distinct CDR3 sequences, 13% to 15% being singletons. These data also formed part of another study, on yellow fever vaccine responses in identical twins.

The sequenced material came from CD4+ T cells sorted from blood. The receptors derive from a woman in her late teens or twenties in good health.

This clonotype was recorded a few times. The CDR3 sequence: CASSQRAGQGAHEQYF. DNA of the CDR3: TGTGCCAGCAGCCAACGGGCAGGCCAGGGGGCCCACGAGCAGTACTTC. The chain joins TRBV14 to TRBJ2-7, with TRBD1 matching 8 bases. The CDR3 is 16 residues long. Trimming removed 2 bases from V and 5 bases from J; junction bases left unmatched: 11. CDR1 and CDR2 (germline): SGHDN, FVKESK.

V is TRBV6-1 and J is TRBJ1-2, with a weak D call TRBD1 (5 bases). Germline V gene lookup returns CDR1 MNHNS and CDR2 SASEGT. CDR3 length equals 11 residues. The ends were cut back, 4 bases at V and 7 bases at J, with 7 bases in the middle. In DNA, the CDR3 is TGTGCCAGCAGTGCCCAGGGTGGCTACACCTTC. Translating it yields CASSAQGGYTF.

This clonotype was detected a few times. The chain uses TRBV10-3 and TRBJ1-2; D is unresolved. Germline V CDR1 and CDR2: ENHRY, SYGVKD. Trimming took off 5 bases at V and 4 bases at J, with 17 bases between the two ends. The length of the CDR3 is 15 residues. For the CDR3, the DNA is TGTGCCATCAGTACTGAGGGTCGGGGTAGCTATGGCTACACCTTC. Protein product: CAISTEGRGSYGYTF.

The genes are TRBV12-3 or TRBV12-4 and TRBJ1-5, with 9 positions matching TRBD1. Trimming removed 7 bases from V and 2 bases from J; junction bases left unmatched: 3. The CDR3 spans 14 residues. CDR3 bases: TGTGCCAGCAAGGGACAGGGACGCAATCAGCCCCAGCATTTT. This sequence encodes CASKGQGRNQPQHF.

The chain uses TRBV6-4 and TRBJ1-1; D perhaps matches TRBD1 (5 bases). Germline V gene lookup returns CDR1 MRHNA and CDR2 SNTAGT. This CDR3 is 14 amino acids long. This chain's CDR3 is CVSLGASTNTEAFF. CDR3 DNA sequence: TGTGTTAGTCTCGGGGCCAGTACGAACACTGAAGCTTTCTTT.

V usage is TRBV3-1 and J usage is TRBJ2-5; the match to TRBD2 covers 7 bases. The trim removed 4 bases at V and 2 bases at J, leaving 4 bases unmatched. The CDR3 is made up of 14 amino acids. The germline V gene encodes CDR1 LGHDT and CDR2 YNNKEL (reference sequence). The CDR3 region is CASSPRGIQETQYF. The CDR3 nucleotides read TGTGCCAGCAGCCCGCGGGGGATACAAGAGACCCAGTACTTC.

This clonotype came up a few times. The chain links TRBV5-1 to TRBJ2-7, with a possible D match to TRBD1 (6 bases). The V and J ends lost 9 bases and 0 bases respectively, with 16 bases between them. The length of the CDR3 is 14 residues. Germline values: CDR1 SGHRS, CDR2 YFSETQ. CDR3 nucleotides: TGCGCCACCCGGATCGGGACAAACTCCTACGAGCAGTACTTC. Protein: CATRIGTNSYEQYF. The complete variable domain, with remaining parts taken from reference TRBV5-1 and TRBJ2-7, reads KAGVTQTPRYLIKTRGQQVTLSCSPISGHRSVSWYQQTPGQGLQFLFEYFSETQRNKGNFPGRFSGRQFSNSRSEMNVSTLELGDSALYLCATRIGTNSYEQYFGPGTRLTVT.

V is TRBV28 and J is TRBJ2-7; D is perhaps TRBD1 (6 bases). V lost 5 bases to trimming and J lost 0 bases, with 17 bases between them. CDR1 and CDR2 from the germline V gene are MDHEN and SYDVKM. The CDR3 sequence is 16 residues long. CDR3: CASSTPAGTSSYEQYF. CDR3 sequence (DNA): TGTGCCAGCAGTACCCCCGCCGGGACAAGCTCCTACGAGCAGTACTTC.

Only a few counts were recorded for this clonotype. The rearrangement uses TRBV28 and TRBJ2-1; no definite D call. This CDR3 has 12 residues. From germline, CDR1 is MDHEN and CDR2 SYDVKM. The V gene lost 10 bases and the J gene lost 9 bases, with 16 bases spanning the gap. The CDR3: CATVPTGREQFF. The DNA for the CDR3 is TGTGCCACCGTACCCACGGGTCGTGAGCAGTTCTTC.

This clonotype was detected a few times. The chain is built from TRBV24-1 and TRBJ2-1; 12 bases are a match to TRBD2. CDR1 is KGHDR and CDR2 is SFDVKD in the germline V gene. The CDR3 is 14 residues long. Trimming at V came to 4 bases and at J to 8 bases, leaving 2 bases not matched to a gene. This CDR3 reads CATSDGTSGHEQFF. The CDR3 nucleotides are TGTGCCACCAGTGACGGGACTAGCGGGCATGAGCAGTTCTTC.

The chain is built from TRBV28 and TRBJ1-1; 9 bases are a match to TRBD1. Germline V gene sequence: CDR1 MDHEN, CDR2 SYDVKM. With 6 bases clipped from V and 3 bases from J, the junction kept 8 bases outside the gene matches. The CDR3 is made up of 15 amino acids. CDR3 loop: CASRTGGTDDTEAFF. The DNA for the CDR3 is TGTGCCAGCAGGACAGGGGGGACGGATGACACTGAAGCTTTCTTT.

Only a few counts were recorded for this clonotype. The chain carries TRBV7-8 and TRBJ2-3, with 12 bases aligning to TRBD1. Per germline, CDR1 SGHVS and CDR2 FQNEAQ. The CDR3 sequence is 16 residues long. The trim removed 6 bases at V and 4 bases at J, leaving 8 bases unmatched. The CDR3 reads CASSLRDRGRADTQYF. DNA for the CDR3: TGTGCCAGCAGTCTCCGGGACAGGGGGCGGGCAGATACGCAGTATTTT.

The genes are TRBV6-1 and TRBJ2-7; D is undetermined. Germline V gives CDR1 MNHNS, CDR2 SASEGT. The CDR3 has 18 residues. V lost 2 bases and J 0 bases, leaving 20 bases between the germline ends. CDR3 protein: CASSEKGWRLSSSYEQYF. CDR3 sequence (DNA): TGTGCCAGCAGTGAAAAAGGCTGGAGATTATCTAGCTCCTACGAGCAGTACTTC.

This clonotype was seen at least ten times. This chain connects TRBV12-3 or TRBV12-4 to TRBJ2-7, with a weak D call TRBD1 (6 bases). The CDR3 is 13 residues long. Trimming removed 6 bases from V and 0 bases from J, with 9 bases in between. The CDR3 nucleotides are TGTGCCAGCAGCAGGACAGTCTCCTACGAGCAGTACTTC. It is translated as CASSRTVSYEQYF.

J is TRBJ1-1 and V is TRBV5-1; TRBD1 aligns across 8 bases. The CDR3 loop spans 16 amino acids. V lost 4 bases and J lost 3; bases outside the gene matches: 11. Germline V CDR1 and CDR2: SGHRS, YFSETQ. The CDR3 DNA reads as TGCGCCAGCAGCGATACAGGGGGGATAGGGGACACTGAAGCTTTCTTT. Its translation: CASSDTGGIGDTEAFF.

This clonotype was picked up many times. This chain links TRBV12-3 or TRBV12-4 with TRBJ1-4; D gene uncertain. The ends were cut back, 2 bases at V and 7 bases at J, with 5 bases in the middle. The CDR3 consists of 12 residues. The CDR3 DNA reads TGTGCCAGCAGTTTATTTGCTGAAAAACTGTTTTTT. It is translated as CASSLFAEKLFF.

The rearrangement joins TRBV5-4 to TRBJ2-2; 9 positions agree with TRBD2. Trimming removed 4 bases from V and 4 bases from J; junction bases left unmatched: 5. Germline values: CDR1 SGHNT, CDR2 YYREEE (reference sequence). CDR3 length: 15 residues. In DNA form, the CDR3 reads TGTGCCAGCAGCATTAGCGGGGGAAGCACCGGGGAGCTGTTTTTT. Its protein is CASSISGGSTGELFF.

The V and J genes are TRBV14 and TRBJ2-3; 8 nucleotides match TRBD2. CDR1 and CDR2 (germline): SGHDN, FVKESK. The CDR3 extends over 16 amino acids. The V segment lost 0 bases and the J segment 3 bases; nucleotides outside the gene matches: 5. This CDR3 reads CASSQDKSGSTDTQYF. CDR3 sequence (DNA): TGTGCCAGCAGCCAAGATAAAAGCGGGAGTACAGATACGCAGTATTTT.

This clonotype was counted only a few times. V is TRBV6-1 and J is TRBJ2-1; 15 bases line up with TRBD2. Germline assignment: CDR1 MNHNS and CDR2 SASEGT. J lost 10 bases, V lost 0 bases, and 4 bases had no gene match. The CDR3 runs to 16 residues. The CDR3 here is CASSEARGLAGGEQFF. In DNA, the CDR3 is TGTGCCAGCAGTGAAGCGCGCGGACTAGCGGGAGGGGAGCAGTTCTTC.

The chain uses TRBV6-5 and TRBJ2-1; 8 bases match TRBD1. This CDR3 spans 16 amino acids. Per germline, CDR1 MNHEY and CDR2 SVGAGI. J lost 9 bases, V lost 4 bases, and 14 bases had no gene match. DNA of the CDR3: TGTGCCAGCAGTTCGAGGACAGGGCCACGACCTTTTGAGCAGTTCTTC. Protein: CASSSRTGPRPFEQFF.

This clonotype showed up just a few times. V usage is TRBV20-1 and J usage is TRBJ2-1; D ambiguous. From germline, CDR1 is DFQATT and CDR2 SNEGSKA (reference sequence). Deletions cut 6 bases from V and 12 bases from J, with 18 bases between. The CDR3 is made up of 12 amino acids. Here the CDR3 DNA reads TGCAGTGCGTCGGCCGACGACCTGGGGCAGTTCTTC. It codes for CSASADDLGQFF.